What follows are 30 T cell receptor beta chains derived from one specimen sequenced in a study of blood T cells in healthy people across ages. Combining a sample-barcoded 5' primer with a J-beta primer mix, a second PCR ran for roughly 7 to 12 cycles. TCRdb analysed the 5' RACE reads with MiXCR anew, one entry per CDR3 protein. The sample consists of 1,500,000 or so distinct CDR3 sequences, 59% of them appearing once. Input material: blood. These receptors originate from a man aged 18 to 30 in good health.

This chain joins TRBV12-3 or TRBV12-4 and TRBJ2-7, with 8 bases that match TRBD1. Losses at the gene ends were 3 bases for V and 3 bases for J; bases not matched to a gene: 10. The CDR3 totals 16 residues. The CDR3 loop is CASSLGTGPLVYEQYF. The CDR3 region has the DNA TGTGCCAGCAGTTTGGGGACAGGACCCCTGGTCTACGAGCAGTACTTC.

This clonotype showed up just a few times. This rearrangement joins TRBV4-1 to TRBJ1-2; possibly TRBD1 for D (6 bases). V lost 0 bases and J 7 bases, leaving 12 bases between the germline ends. CDR3 size: 14 residues. From germline, CDR1 is MGHRA and CDR2 YSYEKL. CDR3 region: CASSQDNRVSGYTF. The CDR3 DNA reads TGCGCCAGCAGCCAAGATAACAGGGTATCTGGCTACACCTTC.

This clonotype was seen just once. The CDR3 DNA reads TGTGCCAGCAGCCCAGGACTGTTTAATGAAAAACTGTTTTTT. Translating it yields CASSPGLFNEKLFF. The rearrangement joins TRBV7-9 to TRBJ1-4; unclear D gene. Germline CDR1 is SEHNR and CDR2 is FQNEAQ (reference sequence). The CDR3 is made up of 14 amino acids. The V end lost 5 bases, the J end lost 4 bases, and 11 bases lay between the germline ends.

This clonotype was seen a few times. The rearrangement joins TRBV25-1 to TRBJ1-2; D call uncertain. Trimming left V 5 bases short and J 7 bases short, with 11 bases between. CDR1 MGHDK and CDR2 SYGVNS come from the germline V gene. CDR3 length: 12 amino acids. DNA for the CDR3: TGTGCCAGCAGTCGCCCAAGGAGTGGCTACACCTTC. Protein product: CASSRPRSGYTF.

This clonotype was detected only a few times. The chain employs TRBV29-1 and TRBJ2-1; 13 nucleotides align to TRBD2. The CDR3 is made up of 18 amino acids. Germline lookup yields CDR1 SQVTM and CDR2 ANQGSEA. V lost 2 bases to trimming and J lost 7 bases; unmatched junction nucleotides: 14. The CDR3 bases are TGCAGCGTTGAATTGGTATTTGGGACTAGCGGGAAAACGAATGAGCAGTTCTTC. Translation: CSVELVFGTSGKTNEQFF.

J is TRBJ1-2 and V is TRBV7-9; D is unresolved. Trimming left V 4 bases short and J 1 base short, with 13 bases between. Germline lookup yields CDR1 SEHNR and CDR2 FQNEAQ (reference sequence). This CDR3 spans 15 amino acids. The CDR3 loop is CASSSPRTHNYGYTF. DNA for the CDR3: TGTGCCAGCAGCTCACCGAGGACCCATAACTATGGCTACACCTTC.

Note on this clonotype: One end of the junction does not line up with germline, which may come from a read error. V usage is TRBV3-1 and J usage is TRBJ1-2; 10 bases agree with TRBD1. The CDR3 consists of 13 residues. Germline CDR1 reads LGHDT; CDR2 reads YNNKEL (reference sequence). CDR3 bases: TGCGCCAGCAGCCAAGGACAGGGGGATGGCTACACCTTC. This gives the protein CASSQGQGDGYTF. Together with reference TRBV3-1 and TRBJ1-2, the CDR3 gives the full variable domain: DTAVSQTPKYLVTQMGNDKSIKCEQNLGHDTMYWYKQDSKKFLKIMFSYNNKELIINETVPNRFSPKSPDKAHLNLHINSLELGDSAVYFCASSQGQGDGYTFGSGTRLTVV.

The rearrangement joins TRBV7-9 to TRBJ2-7, with 8 bases aligning to TRBD1. Germline values: CDR1 SEHNR, CDR2 FQNEAQ (reference sequence). CDR3 size: 15 residues. V lost 7 bases, J lost 5 bases, and 13 bases stayed unmatched. CDR3 amino acids: CASNSIQGGADEQYF. For the CDR3, the DNA is TGTGCCAGCAACTCTATACAGGGGGGAGCCGACGAGCAGTACTTC.

The rearrangement joins TRBV11-1 to TRBJ2-1; 7 bases align to TRBD1. TRBJ2-7 explains the end of the DNA better; the J call may be wrong. Germline V CDR1 and CDR2: SGHAT, FQDESV (reference sequence). This CDR3 has 16 residues. In nucleotides, the CDR3 is TGTGCCAGCAGCTTAGAGGGACAGATCTCCTACAATGAGCAGTACTTC. As protein: CASSLEGQISYNEQYF.

J is TRBJ1-2 and V is TRBV7-2; 7 nucleotides align to TRBD1. Germline V gives CDR1 SGHTA, CDR2 FQGNSA. J was trimmed by 3 bases and V by 5 bases; bases with no gene match: 9. CDR3 length: 15 residues. For the CDR3, the DNA is TGTGCCAGCAGCGTACGAACAGGGGACGACTATGGCTACACCTTC. This gives the protein CASSVRTGDDYGYTF.

The chain recombines TRBV7-2 with TRBJ2-7; D may be TRBD1 or TRBD2 (7 bases each). The CDR3 covers 14 residues. V was pared by 5 bases and J by 5 bases, with 16 bases between. Germline assignment: CDR1 SGHTA and CDR2 FQGNSA. The CDR3 DNA reads TGTGCCAGCAGCCCCCAGGGGGGAGGGGACGAGCAGTACTTC. Translated: CASSPQGGGDEQYF.

In this sample, this clonotype turned up once. The chain uses TRBV12-3 or TRBV12-4 and TRBJ2-2; tentatively, D is TRBD2 (5 bases). Trimming stripped 6 bases from V and 6 bases from J, with 11 bases between. There are 13 residues in the CDR3. CDR3 amino acids: CASSRGPSGELFF. The CDR3 nucleotides are TGTGCCAGCAGCCGAGGGCCCTCCGGGGAGCTGTTTTTT.

The V gene is TRBV29-1, the J gene TRBJ2-1, with D possibly TRBD1 on 5 matching bases. The germline CDR1 and CDR2 sequences are SQVTM and ANQGSEA. V lost 6 bases to trimming and J lost 0 bases, with 15 bases between them. The CDR3 has 15 amino acids. The DNA for the CDR3 is TGCAGCGTAAGAGGAAGGGGAAGCTCCTACAATGAGCAGTTCTTC. It specifies CSVRGRGSSYNEQFF.

As regards this clonotype: At one end the junction does not follow the germline gene, possibly because of a read error. The V call is TRBV4-2, the J call TRBJ2-7, with D unclear. Germline assignment: CDR1 LGHNA and CDR2 YNFKEQ. This CDR3 is built from 12 residues. This CDR3 reads CASSQPPYGQYF. The DNA for the CDR3 is TGTGCCAGCAGCCAACCTCCCTACGGGCAGTACTTC.

This clonotype has more than one count but fewer than ten. V is TRBV7-9 and J is TRBJ1-1; D might be TRBD1 (6 bases). Trimming removed 3 bases from V and 4 bases from J, with 9 bases in between. The germline gives CDR1 SEHNR, CDR2 FQNEAQ (reference sequence). This CDR3 has 13 residues. DNA for the CDR3: TGTGCCAGCAGCTTGGACAGCGGCACTGAAGCTTTCTTT. Residues: CASSLDSGTEAFF. Variable domain in full (rest from reference TRBV7-9 and TRBJ1-1): DTGVSQNPRHKITKRGQNVTFRCDPISEHNRLYWYRQTLGQGPEFLTYFQNEAQLEKSRLLSDRFSAERPKGSFSTLEIQRTEQGDSAMYLCASSLDSGTEAFFGQGTRLTVV.

The J gene is TRBJ2-5, the V gene TRBV10-3; D is perhaps TRBD1 (5 bases). CDR1 is ENHRY and CDR2 is SYGVKD in the germline V gene. The V end was cut by 6 bases, the J end by 4 bases, with 15 bases between. The CDR3 loop spans 14 amino acids. The CDR3 region has the DNA TGTGCCATCAGGGGCCTCCAGGGCGGAGAGACCCAGTACTTC. Translating gives CAIRGLQGGETQYF.

This clonotype was counted at least ten times. The V call is TRBV27, the J call TRBJ1-1; possibly TRBD1 for D (5 bases). CDR1 MNHEY and CDR2 SMNVEV come from the germline V gene (reference sequence). The CDR3 consists of 14 residues. Trimming removed 5 bases from V and 1 base from J, with 11 bases in between. The CDR3 bases are TGTGCCAGCAGTCCCGGGACGGCGAACACTGAAGCTTTCTTT. Its protein is CASSPGTANTEAFF.

The J gene is TRBJ2-6, the V gene TRBV7-8; maybe TRBD1 (6 bases). Germline V CDR1 and CDR2: SGHVS, FQNEAQ. The CDR3 totals 15 residues. Trimming cost V 5 bases and J 8 bases, with 16 bases left between them. The CDR3, as DNA: TGTGCCAGCAGCCATCCCAGGGGTCGGTCCAACGTCCTGACTTTC. Amino acid sequence: CASSHPRGRSNVLTF.

This clonotype was counted a few times. DNA for the CDR3: TGCAGCGTTATGGGACAGCCCGATTACGAGCAGTACTTC. This translates into CSVMGQPDYEQYF. The chain links TRBV29-1 to TRBJ2-7, with 7 bases lining up with TRBD1. The CDR3 is 13 amino acids. The junction had 8 bases not matched to a gene; V was cut back by 5 bases and J by 4 bases. From germline, CDR1 is SQVTM and CDR2 ANQGSEA.

The V and J genes are TRBV27 and TRBJ2-1, with D perhaps TRBD1 (5 bases). With 3 bases removed from V and 12 bases from J, the gap between germline ends came to 12 bases. CDR1 is MNHEY and CDR2 is SMNVEV in the germline V gene (reference sequence). This CDR3 region has 12 residues. The CDR3 DNA reads as TGTGCCAGCAGTTTCGTTTGGGGCTTGCAGTTCTTC. Residues: CASSFVWGLQFF.

The rearrangement joins TRBV14 to TRBJ2-5; no clear D gene. The J call is uncertain, as TRBJ2-7 better fits the DNA end. The CDR3 contains 12 residues. Per germline, CDR1 SGHDN and CDR2 FVKESK. As DNA, the CDR3 is TGTGCCAGCAGCCAACACGGCGGCGAGCAGTACTTC. Its protein product is CASSQHGGEQYF.

The rearrangement links TRBV24-1 to TRBJ1-2; 7 bases map to TRBD1. This CDR3 has 14 amino acids. The germline gives CDR1 KGHDR, CDR2 SFDVKD. The ends lost 4 bases at V and 8 bases at J; junction bases unmatched: 9. The CDR3 protein is CATSDRDRVGGYTF. The CDR3 bases are TGTGCCACCAGTGACCGAGACAGGGTCGGGGGCTACACCTTC.

J is TRBJ2-5 and V is TRBV12-3 or TRBV12-4; the match to TRBD1 covers 8 bases. The CDR3 is 16 residues long. Germline trimming cut 0 bases from V and 4 bases from J; bases unmatched to any gene: 7. The CDR3 reads CASSLAQGAEVETQYF. CDR3 sequence (DNA): TGTGCCAGCAGTTTAGCGCAGGGGGCGGAGGTAGAGACCCAGTACTTC.

The rearrangement uses TRBV11-2 and TRBJ1-4, with a possible D match to TRBD1 (5 bases). Trimming shortened V by 4 bases and J by 7 bases, and 13 bases separated the two germline ends. The germline V gene has CDR1 SGHAT and CDR2 FQNNGV. The length of the CDR3 is 14 residues. The CDR3: CASSSTVVPEKLFF. As DNA, the CDR3 is TGTGCCAGCAGCTCGACAGTGGTCCCTGAAAAACTGTTTTTT.

This clonotype appeared a few times. The chain employs TRBV4-2 and TRBJ1-5; 9 bases line up with TRBD1. The CDR3 is 16 amino acids. The V and J ends lost 0 bases and 4 bases, in that order; junction bases with no gene match: 4. Germline V gene data show CDR1 as LGHNA and CDR2 as YNFKEQ. The CDR3 DNA follows: TGTGCCAGCAGCCAAGAGACAGGGGGAGGGAATCAGCCCCAGCATTTT. Translation gives CASSQETGGGNQPQHF.

The J gene is TRBJ2-1, the V gene TRBV7-2; 11 nucleotides agree with TRBD2. V trimming: 1 base; J trimming: 2 bases; junction bases outside the gene matches: 7. Germline V gene data show CDR1 as SGHTA and CDR2 as FQGNSA. The CDR3 is 18 amino acids. The CDR3 here is CASSLGLAGGYAYNEQFF. The CDR3 nucleotides are TGTGCCAGCAGCTTAGGGCTAGCGGGGGGATATGCCTACAATGAGCAGTTCTTC.

This chain uses TRBV12-3 or TRBV12-4 with TRBJ2-7, with D possibly being TRBD2 (6 bases). V lost 5 bases to trimming and J lost 1 base, with 27 bases between them. The CDR3 contains 19 residues. The DNA for the CDR3 is TGTGCCAGCAGTGACCTGACGGTAGCGGAGGGGTGGGGTTCCTACGAGCAGTACTTC. The encoded protein is CASSDLTVAEGWGSYEQYF.

This sequence joins TRBV29-1 and TRBJ2-6; D unresolved. The V end lost 3 bases, the J end lost 0 bases, and 15 bases lay between the germline ends. This CDR3 comprises 17 residues. The germline gives CDR1 SQVTM, CDR2 ANQGSEA. The chain's CDR3 is CSVDWLWQFSGANVLTF. The CDR3 DNA sequence: TGCAGCGTTGATTGGTTATGGCAGTTCTCTGGGGCCAACGTCCTGACTTTC.

This clonotype has only a few counts. The V gene is TRBV3-1, the J gene TRBJ2-3; the D gene is possibly TRBD2 (6 bases). Per the germline V gene, CDR1 is LGHDT and CDR2 is YNNKEL (reference sequence). The CDR3 loop spans 16 amino acids. Trimming took 1 base from V and 1 from J, leaving 12 bases between them. The CDR3 DNA follows: TGTGCCAGCAGCCAAGTGCAGAGGAGGGGCACAGATACGCAGTATTTT. Its protein is CASSQVQRRGTDTQYF.

Only a few counts were recorded for this clonotype. This chain joins TRBV29-1 and TRBJ2-1; 7 positions match TRBD1. Germline-derived CDR1 and CDR2 are SQVTM and ANQGSEA. The V segment lost 6 bases and the J segment 4 bases; nucleotides outside the gene matches: 12. The CDR3 runs to 15 residues. CDR3 sequence reads: CSVGGGTDLYNEQFF. CDR3 coding DNA: TGCAGCGTGGGTGGTGGGACAGACCTTTACAATGAGCAGTTCTTC.